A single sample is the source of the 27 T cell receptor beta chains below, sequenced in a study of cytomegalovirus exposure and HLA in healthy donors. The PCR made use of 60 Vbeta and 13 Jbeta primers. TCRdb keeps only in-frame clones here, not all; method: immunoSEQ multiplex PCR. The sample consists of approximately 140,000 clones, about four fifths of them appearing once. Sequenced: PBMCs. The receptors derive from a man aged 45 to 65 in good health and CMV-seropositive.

The CDR3: CASSYTSGKAVHEQFF. The CDR3 bases are TGTGCCAGCAGCTACACAAGCGGCAAGGCCGTCCATGAGCAGTTCTTC. The chain employs TRBV7-9 and TRBJ2-1; D might be TRBD2 (5 bases). Trimming removed 4 bases from V and 8 bases from J, with 21 bases in between. Germline V gives CDR1 SEHNR, CDR2 FQNEAQ (reference sequence). The CDR3 is 16 residues long.

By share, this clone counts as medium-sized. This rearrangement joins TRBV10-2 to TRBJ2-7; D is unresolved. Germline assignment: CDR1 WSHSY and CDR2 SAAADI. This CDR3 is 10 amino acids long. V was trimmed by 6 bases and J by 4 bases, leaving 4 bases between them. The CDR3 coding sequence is TGCGCCAGCAGACAGTACGAGCAGTACTTC. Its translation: CASRQYEQYF.

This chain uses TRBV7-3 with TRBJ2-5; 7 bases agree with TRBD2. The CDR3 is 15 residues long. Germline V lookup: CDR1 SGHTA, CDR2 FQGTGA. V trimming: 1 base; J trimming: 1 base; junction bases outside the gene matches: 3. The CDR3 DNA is TGTGCCAGCAGCTTAATCGGCGGGGGCCAAGAGACCCAGTACTTC. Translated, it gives CASSLIGGGQETQYF.

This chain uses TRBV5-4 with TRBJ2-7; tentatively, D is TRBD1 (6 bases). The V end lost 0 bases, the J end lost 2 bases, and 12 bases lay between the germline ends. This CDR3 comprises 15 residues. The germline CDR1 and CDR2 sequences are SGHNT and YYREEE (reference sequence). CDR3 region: CASSLDTNRAYEQYF. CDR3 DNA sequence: TGTGCCAGCAGCTTGGATACGAACAGGGCCTACGAGCAGTACTTC. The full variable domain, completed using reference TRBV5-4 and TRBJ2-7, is ETGVTQSPTHLIKTRGQQVTLRCSSQSGHNTVSWYQQALGQGPQFIFQYYREEENGRGNFPPRFSGLQFPNYSSELNVNALELDDSALYLCASSLDTNRAYEQYFGPGTRLTVT.

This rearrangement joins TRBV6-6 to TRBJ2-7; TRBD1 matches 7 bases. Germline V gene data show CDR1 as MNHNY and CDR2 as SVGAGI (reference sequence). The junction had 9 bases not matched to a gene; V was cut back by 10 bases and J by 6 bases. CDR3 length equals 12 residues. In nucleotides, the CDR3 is TGTGCCACCCTACGACAGGGCTCCGAGCAGTACTTC. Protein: CATLRQGSEQYF.

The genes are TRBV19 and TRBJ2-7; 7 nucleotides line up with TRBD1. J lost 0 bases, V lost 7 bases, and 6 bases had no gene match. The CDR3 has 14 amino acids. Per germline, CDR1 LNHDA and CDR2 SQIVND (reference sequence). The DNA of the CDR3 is TGTGCCAGTAAGGGGCAGGGGGACTCCTACGAGCAGTACTTC. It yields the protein CASKGQGDSYEQYF.

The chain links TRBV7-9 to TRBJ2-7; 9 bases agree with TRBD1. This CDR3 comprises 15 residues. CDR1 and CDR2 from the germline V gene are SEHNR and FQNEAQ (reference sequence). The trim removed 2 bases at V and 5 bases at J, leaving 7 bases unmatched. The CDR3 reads CASSLWDRVVHEQYF. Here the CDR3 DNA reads TGTGCCAGCAGCTTATGGGACAGGGTAGTCCACGAGCAGTACTTC.

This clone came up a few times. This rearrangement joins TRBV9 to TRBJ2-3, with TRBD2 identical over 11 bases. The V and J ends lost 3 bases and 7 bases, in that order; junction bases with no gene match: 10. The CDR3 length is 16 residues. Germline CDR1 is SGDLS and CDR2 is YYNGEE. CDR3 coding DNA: TGTGCCAGCAGCGCTGGACTAGCGGGTTGGGCCCATACGCAGTATTTT. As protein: CASSAGLAGWAHTQYF. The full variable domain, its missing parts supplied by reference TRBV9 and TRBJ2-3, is DSGVTQTPKHLITATGQRVTLRCSPRSGDLSVYWYQQSLDQGLQFLIQYYNGEERAKGNILERFSAQQFPDLHSELNLSSLELGDSALYFCASSAGLAGWAHTQYFGPGTRLTVL.

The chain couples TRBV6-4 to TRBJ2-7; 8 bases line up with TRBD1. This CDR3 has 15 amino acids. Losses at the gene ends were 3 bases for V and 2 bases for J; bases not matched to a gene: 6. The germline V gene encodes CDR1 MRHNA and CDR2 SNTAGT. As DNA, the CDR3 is TGTGCCAGCAGTGATTCGGGACAGGAAACCTACGAGCAGTACTTC. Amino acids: CASSDSGQETYEQYF.

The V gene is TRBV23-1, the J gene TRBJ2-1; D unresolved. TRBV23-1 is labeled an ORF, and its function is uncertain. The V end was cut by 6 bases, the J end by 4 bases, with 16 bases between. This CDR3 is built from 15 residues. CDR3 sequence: CASRLKQRLYNEQFF. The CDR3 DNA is TGCGCCAGCAGGCTAAAACAGAGATTGTACAATGAGCAGTTCTTC.

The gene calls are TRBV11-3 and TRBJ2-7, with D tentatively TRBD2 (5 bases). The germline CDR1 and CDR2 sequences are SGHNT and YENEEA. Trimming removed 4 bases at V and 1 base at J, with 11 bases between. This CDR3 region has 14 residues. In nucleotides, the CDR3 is TGTGCCAGCAGCTCAGACTATCCTTCCTACGAGCAGTACTTC. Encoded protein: CASSSDYPSYEQYF.

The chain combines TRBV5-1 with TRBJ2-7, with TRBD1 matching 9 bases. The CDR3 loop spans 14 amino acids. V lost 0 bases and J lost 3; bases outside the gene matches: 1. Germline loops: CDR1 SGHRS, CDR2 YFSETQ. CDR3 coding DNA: TGCGCCAGCAGCTTGGTGGGACAGGGCTACGAGCAGTACTTC. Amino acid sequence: CASSLVGQGYEQYF.

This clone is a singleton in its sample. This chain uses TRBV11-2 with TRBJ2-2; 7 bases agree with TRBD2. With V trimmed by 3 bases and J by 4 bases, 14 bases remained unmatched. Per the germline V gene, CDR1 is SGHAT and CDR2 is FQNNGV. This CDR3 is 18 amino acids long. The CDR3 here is CASSLGQGGVLFTGELFF. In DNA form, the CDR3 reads TGTGCCAGCAGCTTGGGCCAGGGAGGGGTTCTATTCACCGGGGAGCTGTTTTTT.

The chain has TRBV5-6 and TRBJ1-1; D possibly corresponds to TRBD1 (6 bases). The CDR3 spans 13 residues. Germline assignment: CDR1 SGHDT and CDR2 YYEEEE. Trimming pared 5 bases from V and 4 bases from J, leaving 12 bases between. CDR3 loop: CASSLDRFTEAFF. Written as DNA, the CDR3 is TGTGCCAGCAGTTTAGACAGGTTCACTGAAGCTTTCTTT.

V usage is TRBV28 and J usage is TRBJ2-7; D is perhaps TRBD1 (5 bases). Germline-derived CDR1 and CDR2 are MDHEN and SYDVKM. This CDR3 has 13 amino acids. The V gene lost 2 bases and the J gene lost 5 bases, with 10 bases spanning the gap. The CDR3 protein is CASSLKGRDEQYF. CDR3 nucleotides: TGTGCCAGCAGTTTAAAAGGCAGGGACGAGCAGTACTTC. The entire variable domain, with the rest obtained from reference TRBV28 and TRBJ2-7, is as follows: DVKVTQSSRYLVKRTGEKVFLECVQDMDHENMFWYRQDPGLGLRLIYFSYDVKMKEKGDIPEGYSVSREKKERFSLILESASTNQTSMYLCASSLKGRDEQYFGPGTRLTVT.

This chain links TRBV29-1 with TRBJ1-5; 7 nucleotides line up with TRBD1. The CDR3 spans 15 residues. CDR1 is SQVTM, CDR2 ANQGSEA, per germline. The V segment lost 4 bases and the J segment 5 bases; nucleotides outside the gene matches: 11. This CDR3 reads CSVAYGNRGDQPQHF. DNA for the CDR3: TGCAGCGTTGCCTATGGGAACAGGGGAGATCAGCCCCAGCATTTT.

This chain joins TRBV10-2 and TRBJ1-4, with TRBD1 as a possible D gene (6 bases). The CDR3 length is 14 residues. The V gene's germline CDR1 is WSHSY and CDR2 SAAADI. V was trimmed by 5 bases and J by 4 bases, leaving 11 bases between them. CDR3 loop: CASSRTAINEKLFF. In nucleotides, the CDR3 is TGCGCCAGCAGTCGGACAGCGATTAATGAAAAACTGTTTTTT.

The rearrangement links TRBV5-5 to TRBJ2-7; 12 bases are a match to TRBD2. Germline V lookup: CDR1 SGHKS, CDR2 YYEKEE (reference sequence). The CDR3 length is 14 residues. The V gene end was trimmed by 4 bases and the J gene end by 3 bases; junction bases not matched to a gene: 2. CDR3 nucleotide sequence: TGTGCCAGCAGCACGGGACTAGCGGGCTACGAGCAGTACTTC. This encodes CASSTGLAGYEQYF.

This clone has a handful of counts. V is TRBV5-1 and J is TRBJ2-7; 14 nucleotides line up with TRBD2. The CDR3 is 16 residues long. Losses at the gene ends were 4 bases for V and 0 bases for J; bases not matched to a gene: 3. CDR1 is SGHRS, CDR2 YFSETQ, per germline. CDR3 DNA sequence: TGCGCCAGCAGCCGCGGGACTAGCGGGAGCTCCTACGAGCAGTACTTC. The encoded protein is CASSRGTSGSSYEQYF. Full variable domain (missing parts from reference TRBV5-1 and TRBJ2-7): KAGVTQTPRYLIKTRGQQVTLSCSPISGHRSVSWYQQTPGQGLQFLFEYFSETQRNKGNFPGRFSGRQFSNSRSEMNVSTLELGDSALYLCASSRGTSGSSYEQYFGPGTRLTVT.

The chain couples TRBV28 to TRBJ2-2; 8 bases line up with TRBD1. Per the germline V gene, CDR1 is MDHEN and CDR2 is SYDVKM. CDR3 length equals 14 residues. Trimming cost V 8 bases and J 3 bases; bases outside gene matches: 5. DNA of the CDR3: TGTGCCAGCCGAGACAGGGGCTACACCGGGGAGCTGTTTTTT. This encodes CASRDRGYTGELFF.

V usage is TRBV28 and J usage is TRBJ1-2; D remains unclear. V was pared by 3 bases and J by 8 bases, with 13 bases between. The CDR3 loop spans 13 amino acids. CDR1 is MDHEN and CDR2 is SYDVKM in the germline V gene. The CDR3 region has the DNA TGTGCCAGCAGTTTTATACAGCCATTAGGCTACACCTTC. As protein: CASSFIQPLGYTF.

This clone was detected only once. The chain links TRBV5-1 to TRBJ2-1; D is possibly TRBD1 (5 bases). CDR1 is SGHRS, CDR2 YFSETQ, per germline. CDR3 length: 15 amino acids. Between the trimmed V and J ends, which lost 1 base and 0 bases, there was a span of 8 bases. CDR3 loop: CASSLWQGSYNEQFF. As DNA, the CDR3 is TGCGCCAGCAGCTTGTGGCAGGGCTCCTACAATGAGCAGTTCTTC. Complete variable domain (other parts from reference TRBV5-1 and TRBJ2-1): KAGVTQTPRYLIKTRGQQVTLSCSPISGHRSVSWYQQTPGQGLQFLFEYFSETQRNKGNFPGRFSGRQFSNSRSEMNVSTLELGDSALYLCASSLWQGSYNEQFFGPGTRLTVL.

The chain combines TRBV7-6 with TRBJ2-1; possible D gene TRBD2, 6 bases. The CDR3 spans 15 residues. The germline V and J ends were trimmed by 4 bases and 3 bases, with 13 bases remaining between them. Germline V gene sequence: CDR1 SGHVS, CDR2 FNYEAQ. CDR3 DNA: TGTGCCAGCAGCTCCCGCTTTAGCGGCTACAATGAGCAGTTCTTC. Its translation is CASSSRFSGYNEQFF.

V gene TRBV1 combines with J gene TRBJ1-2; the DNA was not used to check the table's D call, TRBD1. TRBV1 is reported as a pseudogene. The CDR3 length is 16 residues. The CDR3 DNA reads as TGCACCAGCAGCCAAAGTACCGGGACAAGATCGTATGGCTACACCTTC. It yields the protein CTSSQSTGTRSYGYTF.

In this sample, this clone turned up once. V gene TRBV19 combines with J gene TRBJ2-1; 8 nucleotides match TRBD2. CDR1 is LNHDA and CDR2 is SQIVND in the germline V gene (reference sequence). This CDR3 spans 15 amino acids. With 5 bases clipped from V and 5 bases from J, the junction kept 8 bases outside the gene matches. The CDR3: CASSLGTSYHNEQFF. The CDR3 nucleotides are TGTGCCAGTAGTCTCGGGACTAGTTACCACAATGAGCAGTTCTTC.

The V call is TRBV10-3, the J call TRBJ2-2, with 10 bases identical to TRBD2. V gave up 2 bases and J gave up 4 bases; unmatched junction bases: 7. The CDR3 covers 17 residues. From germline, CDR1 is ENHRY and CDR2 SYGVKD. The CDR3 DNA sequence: TGTGCCATCAGTGAGACCCTAGCGGGAGCAGGCACCGGGGAGCTGTTTTTT. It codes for CAISETLAGAGTGELFF.

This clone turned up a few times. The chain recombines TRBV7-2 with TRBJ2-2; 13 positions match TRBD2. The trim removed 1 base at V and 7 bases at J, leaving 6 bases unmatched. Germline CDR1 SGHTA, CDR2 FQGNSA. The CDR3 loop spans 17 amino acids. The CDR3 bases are TGTGCCAGCAGCTTAGGAGGGACTAGCGGGATCGTCGGGGAGCTGTTTTTT. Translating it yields CASSLGGTSGIVGELFF. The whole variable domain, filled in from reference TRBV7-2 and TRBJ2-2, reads GAGVSQSPSNKVTEKGKDVELRCDPISGHTALYWYRQSLGQGLEFLIYFQGNSAPDKSGLPSDRFSAERTGGSVSTLTIQRTQQEDSAVYLCASSLGGTSGIVGELFFGEGSRLTVL.